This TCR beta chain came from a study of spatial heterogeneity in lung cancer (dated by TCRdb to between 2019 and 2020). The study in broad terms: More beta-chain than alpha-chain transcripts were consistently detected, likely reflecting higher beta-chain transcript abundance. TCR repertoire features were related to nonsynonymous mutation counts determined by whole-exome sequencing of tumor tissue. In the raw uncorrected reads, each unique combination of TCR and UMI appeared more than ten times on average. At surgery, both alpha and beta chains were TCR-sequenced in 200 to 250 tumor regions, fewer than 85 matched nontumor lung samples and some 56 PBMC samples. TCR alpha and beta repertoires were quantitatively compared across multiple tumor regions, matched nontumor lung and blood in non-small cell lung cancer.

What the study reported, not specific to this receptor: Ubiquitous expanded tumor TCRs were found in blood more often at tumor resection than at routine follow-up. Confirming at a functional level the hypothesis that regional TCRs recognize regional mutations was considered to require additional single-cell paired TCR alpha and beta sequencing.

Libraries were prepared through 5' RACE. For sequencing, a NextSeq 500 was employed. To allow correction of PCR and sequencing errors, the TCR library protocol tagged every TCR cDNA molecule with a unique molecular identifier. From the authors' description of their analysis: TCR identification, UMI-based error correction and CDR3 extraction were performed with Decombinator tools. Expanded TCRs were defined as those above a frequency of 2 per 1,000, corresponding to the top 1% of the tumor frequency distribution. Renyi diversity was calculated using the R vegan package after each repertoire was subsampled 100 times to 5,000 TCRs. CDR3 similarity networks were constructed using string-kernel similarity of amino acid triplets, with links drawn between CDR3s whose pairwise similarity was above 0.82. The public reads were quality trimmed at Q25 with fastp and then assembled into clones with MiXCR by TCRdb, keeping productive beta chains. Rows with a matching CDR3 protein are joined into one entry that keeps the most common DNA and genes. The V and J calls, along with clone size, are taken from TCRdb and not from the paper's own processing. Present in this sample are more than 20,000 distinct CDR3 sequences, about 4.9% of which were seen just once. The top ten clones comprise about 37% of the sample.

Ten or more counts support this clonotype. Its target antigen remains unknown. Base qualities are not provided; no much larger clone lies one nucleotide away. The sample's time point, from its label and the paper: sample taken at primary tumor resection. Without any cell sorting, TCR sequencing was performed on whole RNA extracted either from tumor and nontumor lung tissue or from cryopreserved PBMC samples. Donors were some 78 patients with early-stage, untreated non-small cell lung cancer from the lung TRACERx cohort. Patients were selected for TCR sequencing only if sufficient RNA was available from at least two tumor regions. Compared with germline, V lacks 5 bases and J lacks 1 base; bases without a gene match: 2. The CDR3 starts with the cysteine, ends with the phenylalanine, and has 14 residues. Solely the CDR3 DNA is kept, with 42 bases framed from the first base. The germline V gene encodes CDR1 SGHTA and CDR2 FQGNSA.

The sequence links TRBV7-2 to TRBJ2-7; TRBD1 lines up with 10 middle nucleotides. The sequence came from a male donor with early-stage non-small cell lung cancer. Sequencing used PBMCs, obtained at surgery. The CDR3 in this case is CASSPDRGSYEQYF. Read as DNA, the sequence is TGTGCCAGCAGCCCGGACAGGGGGTCCTACGAGCAGTACTTC.